This T cell receptor beta chain was documented in a study of primary melanoma T cells and metastatic recurrence. Measured with immunoSEQ multiplex PCR; TCRdb has only the in-frame clones, and not every one. The sample holds more than 1,000 clones, around 90% seen once. Sequencing was done on a sample of melanoma tumor tissue. This TCR came from a human donor with melanoma.

CDR3 loop: CASSFPRLGTDTQYF. CDR3 coding DNA: TGTGCCAGCAGTTTCCCCAGGTTAGGCACAGATACGCAGTATTTT. The rearrangement uses TRBV28 and TRBJ2-3; D is unclear. CDR3 length: 15 residues. V was pared by 3 bases and J by 1 base, with 11 bases between. CDR1 and CDR2 from the germline V gene are MDHEN and SYDVKM.